This TCR beta chain was documented in a study of cytomegalovirus exposure and HLA in healthy donors. The PCR had 60 Vbeta and 13 Jbeta primers. Clones were read by immunoSEQ multiplex PCR, and TCRdb kept only the in-frame ones, dropping some. This repertoire shows roughly 200,000 clones, about 83% found once; its top ten account for approximately 2.6%. Germline V gene data show CDR1 as SNHLY and CDR2 as FYNNEI. V lost 7 bases, J lost 1 base, and 14 bases lay in between. CDR3 size: 14 residues. The receptor was isolated from a female donor in good health and CMV-seronegative. Sequenced material: PBMCs. This chain links TRBV2 with TRBJ2-7; D possibly corresponds to TRBD2 (5 bases). Written as DNA, the CDR3 is TGTGCCAGCAAGTCGGACTGGTCGTCCTACGAGCAGTACTTC. This sequence encodes CASKSDWSSYEQYF.